The source of this TCR beta chain is a study of control samples from healthy donors and cancer patients. TCRdb's copy holds only in-frame clones and misses some; the assay was immunoSEQ multiplex PCR. This table has around 68,000 clones, about 83% appearing once. Germline CDR1 SGHTA, CDR2 FQGTGA. V shed 5 bases, J shed 7 bases, and the junction held 5 bases outside the gene matches. The CDR3 runs to 16 residues. The sample was blood. The receptor comes from a man in his 60s in good health. This chain connects TRBV7-3 to TRBJ2-2; 15 bases line up with TRBD2. This CDR3 reads CASSPGTSGRFGELFF. The CDR3 region has the DNA TGTGCCAGCAGCCCAGGGACTAGCGGGAGGTTCGGGGAGCTGTTTTTT. Filled out from reference TRBV7-3 and TRBJ2-2, the complete variable domain reads GAGVSQTPSNKVTEKGKYVELRCDPISGHTALYWYRQSLGQGPEFLIYFQGTGAADDSGLPNDRFFAVRPEGSVSTLKIQRTERGDSAVYLCASSPGTSGRFGELFFGEGSRLTVL.